What follows are 9 T cell receptor beta chains derived from one specimen sequenced in a study of response to subunit inactivated influenza vaccine. Via MiXCR, TCRdb re-called the RT-PCR reads, giving one row per CDR3 protein. Found here are around 570,000 distinct CDR3 sequences, around 11% of them singletons; the top ten hold 9.5% to 11%. The data were also submitted as part of a second study, on T cells expressing NK-cell markers. That work states: Production of TCR beta cDNA relied on 5'RACE template switching with UMIs.

The sequencing used PBMCs from blood, collected on the day of vaccination. Receptor source: a man aged 50 to 59 who received an inactivated influenza vaccine.

This clonotype was observed a handful of times. The chain employs TRBV7-2 and TRBJ2-3, with 7 positions matching TRBD2. The V segment lost 2 bases and the J segment 5 bases; nucleotides outside the gene matches: 4. Germline-derived CDR1 and CDR2 are SGHTA and FQGNSA. The CDR3 has 14 amino acids. This chain's CDR3 is CASSLTGLVDTQYF. The CDR3, as DNA: TGTGCCAGCAGCTTAACCGGACTAGTAGATACGCAGTATTTT. The full variable domain, in which reference TRBV7-2 and TRBJ2-3 provide the parts outside the CDR3, is GAGVSQSPSNKVTEKGKDVELRCDPISGHTALYWYRQSLGQGLEFLIYFQGNSAPDKSGLPSDRFSAERTGGSVSTLTIQRTQQEDSAVYLCASSLTGLVDTQYFGPGTRLTVL.

The rearrangement links TRBV29-1 to TRBJ2-1; unclear D gene. From germline, CDR1 is SQVTM and CDR2 ANQGSEA. CDR3 length: 13 residues. Trimming removed 0 bases from V and 8 bases from J, with 11 bases in between. CDR3 protein: CSVEDLGIDEQFF. CDR3 DNA: TGCAGCGTTGAAGATCTAGGGATCGATGAGCAGTTCTTC.

This clonotype occurred a few times. V usage is TRBV20-1 and J usage is TRBJ2-7, with 8 bases identical to TRBD2. The CDR3 length is 15 residues. Germline V gives CDR1 DFQATT, CDR2 SNEGSKA (reference sequence). Germline trimming cut 6 bases from V and 3 bases from J; bases unmatched to any gene: 13. The CDR3 nucleotides read TGCAGTGCCACCCCGGCGGGTAGCGGGGTCTACGAGCAGTACTTC. This gives the protein CSATPAGSGVYEQYF.

V usage is TRBV28 and J usage is TRBJ2-7; D could derive from TRBD1 or TRBD2 (5 bases each). The CDR3 contains 16 residues. Germline values: CDR1 MDHEN, CDR2 SYDVKM. V was clipped by 4 bases and J by 0 bases, with 16 bases between them. CDR3 in amino acids: CASSWDQSTGSYEQYF. CDR3 coding DNA: TGTGCCAGCAGTTGGGACCAGTCAACCGGCTCCTACGAGCAGTACTTC.

This clonotype was counted only a few times. The V and J genes are TRBV11-2 and TRBJ2-3, with no clear D. Germline lookup yields CDR1 SGHAT and CDR2 FQNNGV. Trimming shortened V by 5 bases and J by 2 bases, and 8 bases separated the two germline ends. The CDR3 runs to 13 residues. CDR3 amino acids: CASSQEHTDTQYF. CDR3 coding DNA: TGTGCCAGCAGCCAAGAACACACAGATACGCAGTATTTT.

The chain combines TRBV10-3 with TRBJ2-3, with 8 bases aligning to TRBD1. Germline V gene data show CDR1 as ENHRY and CDR2 as SYGVKD. The CDR3 is made up of 15 amino acids. Here the CDR3 DNA reads TGTGCTTACAGGCCTCAGGACAGGGGCACAGATACGCAGTATTTT. Translation gives CAYRPQDRGTDTQYF.

This clonotype has a handful of counts. The gene calls are TRBV11-1 and TRBJ2-5, with D tentatively TRBD1 (7 bases). The CDR3 is 18 amino acids. Trimming shortened V by 4 bases and J by 5 bases, and 26 bases separated the two germline ends. Germline values: CDR1 SGHAT, CDR2 FQDESV (reference sequence). CDR3 sequence: CASSSPSGGTDHWETQYF. As DNA, the CDR3 is TGTGCCAGCAGCTCGCCGAGTGGCGGGACAGACCATTGGGAGACCCAGTACTTC.

A few counts support this clonotype. The chain links TRBV6-1 to TRBJ2-7, with D possibly TRBD2 on 7 matching bases. Germline loops: CDR1 MNHNS, CDR2 SASEGT. The V gene lost 6 bases and the J gene lost 2 bases, with 14 bases spanning the gap. The CDR3 is 14 residues long. DNA of the CDR3: TGTGCCAGCAGGAGGGGGGGGGACACCTACGAGCAGTACTTC. It translates to CASRRGGDTYEQYF.

The chain has TRBV19 and TRBJ2-1, with D unclear. The CDR3 covers 15 residues. With 3 bases removed from V and 0 bases from J, the gap between germline ends came to 9 bases. Germline V lookup: CDR1 LNHDA, CDR2 SQIVND (reference sequence). The CDR3 reads CASSIAALSYNEQFF. The CDR3 DNA reads TGTGCCAGTAGTATTGCAGCCCTCTCCTACAATGAGCAGTTCTTC.